The next 8 T cell receptor beta chains were all read from a single sample in a study of long-term antiretroviral therapy in people with HIV. The run of the v3.0 immunoSEQ assay was at survey level. The table came from immunoSEQ multiplex PCR; TCRdb's copy has only in-frame clones and leaves some out. The table lists 20,000 to 25,000 clones, around four fifths of them singletons. The specimen was unsorted PBMCs, collected 1.6 years after starting antiretroviral therapy. Receptors originate from a man in his forties or fifties with HIV.

This clone appeared once. The gene calls are TRBV25-1 and TRBJ1-4, with 9 bases identical to TRBD1. CDR3 length: 15 residues. Germline values: CDR1 MGHDK, CDR2 SYGVNS. V shed 4 bases, J shed 7 bases, and the junction held 7 bases outside the gene matches. In nucleotides, the CDR3 is TGTGCCAGCAGTGCGGGACAGGGCTTCGGTGAAAAACTGTTTTTT. It specifies CASSAGQGFGEKLFF.

V usage is TRBV6-4 and J usage is TRBJ2-1; TRBD1 agrees at 7 bases. Germline CDR1 is MRHNA and CDR2 is SNTAGT. V trimming: 5 bases; J trimming: 4 bases; junction bases outside the gene matches: 8. This CDR3 has 15 residues. The CDR3 sequence is CASSREGAEYNEQFF. Here the CDR3 DNA reads TGTGCCAGCAGTCGAGAGGGGGCAGAATACAATGAGCAGTTCTTC.

The chain joins TRBV7-6 to TRBJ2-7; 7 nucleotides match TRBD1. There are 13 residues in the CDR3. J was trimmed by 3 bases and V by 3 bases; bases with no gene match: 2. Germline V gene lookup returns CDR1 SGHVS and CDR2 FNYEAQ. CDR3 in amino acids: CASSFGTDYEQYF. The CDR3 DNA follows: TGTGCCAGCAGCTTCGGGACAGACTACGAGCAGTACTTC.

The chain is built from TRBV10-2 and TRBJ1-6; D is perhaps TRBD1 (6 bases). Trimming cost V 6 bases and J 5 bases, with 11 bases left between them. This CDR3 spans 14 amino acids. The germline gives CDR1 WSHSY, CDR2 SAAADI. The CDR3, as DNA: TGCGCCAGCAGCGGGGACACCCATAATTCACCCCTCCACTTT. It yields the protein CASSGDTHNSPLHF.

The chain uses TRBV7-2 and TRBJ1-1, with D hard to call. The CDR3 totals 13 residues. The V end was cut by 3 bases, the J end by 4 bases, with 9 bases between. Germline CDR1 SGHTA, CDR2 FQGNSA. The CDR3 is CASSFSTFTEAFF. The CDR3 DNA is TGTGCCAGCAGCTTTTCGACATTCACTGAAGCTTTCTTT.

The V call is TRBV6-1, the J call TRBJ2-7; no reliable D call. The CDR3 loop spans 14 amino acids. V was pared by 3 bases and J by 2 bases, with 11 bases between. The germline gives CDR1 MNHNS, CDR2 SASEGT. The CDR3 loop reads CASSEVGRPYEQYF. In DNA, the CDR3 is TGTGCCAGCAGTGAGGTTGGCAGGCCCTACGAGCAGTACTTC.

This clone showed up just once. The chain joins TRBV2 to TRBJ2-1; D might be TRBD1 or TRBD2, each matching 5 bases. Trimming pared 3 bases from V and 15 bases from J, leaving 15 bases between. Germline V gene sequence: CDR1 SNHLY, CDR2 FYNNEI. CDR3 length equals 12 residues. The CDR3 bases are TGTGCCAGCAGTGAGGAGTGGGGCGAGGGGTTCTTC. Protein product: CASSEEWGEGFF.

This chain joins TRBV6-1 and TRBJ1-5; D not certain. The CDR3 totals 14 residues. Germline V lookup: CDR1 MNHNS, CDR2 SASEGT. V was pared by 4 bases and J by 1 base, with 8 bases between. In DNA form, the CDR3 reads TGTGCCAGCAGTGTCGGACCCAGCAATCAGCCCCAGCATTTT. It specifies CASSVGPSNQPQHF.